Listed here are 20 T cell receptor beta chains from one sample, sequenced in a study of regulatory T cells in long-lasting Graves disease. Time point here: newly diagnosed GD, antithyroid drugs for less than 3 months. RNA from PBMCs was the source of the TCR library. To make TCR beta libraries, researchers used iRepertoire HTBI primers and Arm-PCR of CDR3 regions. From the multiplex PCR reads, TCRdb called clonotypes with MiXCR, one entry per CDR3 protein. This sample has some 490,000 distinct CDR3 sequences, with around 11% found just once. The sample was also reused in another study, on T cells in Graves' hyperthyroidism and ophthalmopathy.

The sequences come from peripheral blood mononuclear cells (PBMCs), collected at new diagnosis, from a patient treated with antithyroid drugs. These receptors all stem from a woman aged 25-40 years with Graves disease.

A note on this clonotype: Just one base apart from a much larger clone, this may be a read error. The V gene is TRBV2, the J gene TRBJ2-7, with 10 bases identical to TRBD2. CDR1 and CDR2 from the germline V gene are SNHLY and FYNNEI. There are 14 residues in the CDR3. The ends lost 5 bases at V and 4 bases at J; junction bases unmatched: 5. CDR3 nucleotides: TGTGCCAGCAGTTTTCCTAGCGGGAGATACGAGCAGTACTTC. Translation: CASSFPSGRYEQYF.

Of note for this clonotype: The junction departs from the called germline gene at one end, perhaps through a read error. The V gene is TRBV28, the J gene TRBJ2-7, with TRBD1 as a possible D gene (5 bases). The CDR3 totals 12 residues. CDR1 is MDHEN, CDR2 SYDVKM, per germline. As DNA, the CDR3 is TGTGCCAGCGGTTTAAGGGGCATGGGGCAGTACTTC. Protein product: CASGLRGMGQYF.

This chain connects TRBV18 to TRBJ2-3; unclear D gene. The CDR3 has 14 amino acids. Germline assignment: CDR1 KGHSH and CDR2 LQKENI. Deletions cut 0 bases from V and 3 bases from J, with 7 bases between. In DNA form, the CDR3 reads TGTGCCAGCTCACCACCGATAGGGACAGATACGCAGTATTTT. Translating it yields CASSPPIGTDTQYF.

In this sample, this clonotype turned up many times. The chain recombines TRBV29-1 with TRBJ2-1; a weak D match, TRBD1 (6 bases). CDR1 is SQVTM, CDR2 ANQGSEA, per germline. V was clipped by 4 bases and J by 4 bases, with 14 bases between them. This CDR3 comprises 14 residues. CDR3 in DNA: TGCAGCGTTGCAAGGGATAGGGGGTACAATGAGCAGTTCTTC. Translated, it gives CSVARDRGYNEQFF.

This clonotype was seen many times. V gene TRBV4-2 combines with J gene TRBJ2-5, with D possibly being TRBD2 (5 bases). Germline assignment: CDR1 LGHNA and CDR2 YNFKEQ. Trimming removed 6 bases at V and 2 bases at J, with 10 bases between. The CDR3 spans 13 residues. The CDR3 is CASSPDFQETQYF. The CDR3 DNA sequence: TGTGCCAGCAGTCCGGACTTTCAAGAGACCCAGTACTTC.

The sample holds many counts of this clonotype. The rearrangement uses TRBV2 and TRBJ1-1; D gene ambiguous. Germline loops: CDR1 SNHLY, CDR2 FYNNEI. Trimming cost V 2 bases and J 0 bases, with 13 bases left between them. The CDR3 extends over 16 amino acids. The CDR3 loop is CASSEPGDVMNTEAFF. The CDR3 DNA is TGTGCCAGCAGTGAACCGGGCGATGTCATGAACACTGAAGCTTTCTTT.

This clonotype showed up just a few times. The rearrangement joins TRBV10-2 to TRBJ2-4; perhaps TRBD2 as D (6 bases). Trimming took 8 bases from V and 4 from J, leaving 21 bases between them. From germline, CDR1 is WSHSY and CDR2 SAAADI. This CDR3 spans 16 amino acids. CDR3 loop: CASQLYYEGRKNIQYF. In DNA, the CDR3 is TGCGCCAGCCAACTTTACTATGAGGGGAGGAAAAACATTCAGTACTTC.

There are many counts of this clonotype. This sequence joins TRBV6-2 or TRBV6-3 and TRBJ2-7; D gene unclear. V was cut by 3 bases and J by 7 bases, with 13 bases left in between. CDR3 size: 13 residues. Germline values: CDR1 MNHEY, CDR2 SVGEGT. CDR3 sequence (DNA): TGTGCCAGCAGTTATAACCCATTGTTGGAGCAGTACTTC. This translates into CASSYNPLLEQYF.

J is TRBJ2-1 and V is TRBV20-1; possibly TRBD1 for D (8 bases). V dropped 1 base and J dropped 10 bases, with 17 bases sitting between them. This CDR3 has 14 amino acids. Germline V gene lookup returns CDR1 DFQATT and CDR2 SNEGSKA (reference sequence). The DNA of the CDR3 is TGCAGTGCTAGAGTTATCGAACAGGGGGGGGAGCAGTTCTTC. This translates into CSARVIEQGGEQFF.

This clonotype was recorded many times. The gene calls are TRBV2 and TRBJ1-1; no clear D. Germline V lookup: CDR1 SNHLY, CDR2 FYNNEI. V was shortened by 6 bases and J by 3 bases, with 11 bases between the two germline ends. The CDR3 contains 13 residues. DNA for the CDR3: TGTGCCAGCAGGCCCGTAAGAGACACTGAAGCTTTCTTT. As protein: CASRPVRDTEAFF.

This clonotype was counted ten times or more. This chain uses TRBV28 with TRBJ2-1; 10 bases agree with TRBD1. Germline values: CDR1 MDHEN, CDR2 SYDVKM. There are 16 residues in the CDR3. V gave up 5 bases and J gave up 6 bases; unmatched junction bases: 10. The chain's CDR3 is CASSPSDRGGFNEQFF. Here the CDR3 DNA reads TGTGCCAGCAGTCCGTCGGACAGGGGGGGTTTCAATGAGCAGTTCTTC.

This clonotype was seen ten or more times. CDR3 coding DNA: TGTGCCAGCAAACCCGACAGTCGTGATGAAGCTTTCTTT. Protein: CASKPDSRDEAFF. V usage is TRBV15 and J usage is TRBJ1-1; TRBD1 might be the D (5 bases). V was trimmed by 10 bases and J by 7 bases, leaving 19 bases between them. Germline assignment: CDR1 LNHNV and CDR2 YYDKDF (reference sequence). The CDR3 contains 13 residues.

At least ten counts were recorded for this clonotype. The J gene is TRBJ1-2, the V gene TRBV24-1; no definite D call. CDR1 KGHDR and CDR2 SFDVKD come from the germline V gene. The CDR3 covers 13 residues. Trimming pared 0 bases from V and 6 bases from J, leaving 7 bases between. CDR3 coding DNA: TGTGCCACCAGTGATTTGCCTGGGGATGGCTACACCTTC. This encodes CATSDLPGDGYTF.

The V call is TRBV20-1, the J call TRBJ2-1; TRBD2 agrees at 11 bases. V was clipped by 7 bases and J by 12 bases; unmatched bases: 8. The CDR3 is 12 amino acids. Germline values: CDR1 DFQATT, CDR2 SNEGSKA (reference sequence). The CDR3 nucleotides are TGCAGTGTAACTAGCGGGAGCAGGGGGCAGTTCTTC. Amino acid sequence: CSVTSGSRGQFF.

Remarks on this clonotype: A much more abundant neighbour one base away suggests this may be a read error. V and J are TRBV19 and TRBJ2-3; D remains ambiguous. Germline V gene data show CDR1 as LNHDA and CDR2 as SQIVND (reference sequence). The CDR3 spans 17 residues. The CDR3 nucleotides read TGTGCCATTAGTACAAGGGTTCGGACCCTGGACACAGATACGCAGTATTTT. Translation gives CAISTRVRTLDTDTQYF.

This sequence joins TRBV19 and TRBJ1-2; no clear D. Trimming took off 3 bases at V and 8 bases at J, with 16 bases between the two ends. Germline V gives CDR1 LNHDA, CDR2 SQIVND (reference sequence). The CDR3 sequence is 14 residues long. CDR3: CASSILSVGVGYTF. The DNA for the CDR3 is TGTGCCAGTAGTATCCTTTCAGTTGGGGTAGGCTACACCTTC.

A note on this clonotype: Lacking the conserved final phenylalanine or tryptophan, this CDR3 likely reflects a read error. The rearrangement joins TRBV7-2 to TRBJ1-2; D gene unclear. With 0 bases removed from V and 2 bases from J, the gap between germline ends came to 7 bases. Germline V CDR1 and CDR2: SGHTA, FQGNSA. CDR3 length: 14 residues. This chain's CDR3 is CASSLAIWNYGYTL. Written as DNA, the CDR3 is TGTGCCAGCAGCTTAGCGATATGGAACTATGGCTACACCCTC.

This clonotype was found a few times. The CDR3 region is CASSEHRGEGYGYTF. Written as DNA, the CDR3 is TGTGCCAGCAGTGAACACAGGGGTGAAGGCTATGGCTACACCTTC. The rearrangement links TRBV25-1 to TRBJ1-2; 7 bases are shared with TRBD1. The CDR3 contains 15 residues. J lost 4 bases, V lost 2 bases, and 7 bases had no gene match. CDR1 and CDR2 from the germline V gene are MGHDK and SYGVNS.

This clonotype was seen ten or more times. The DNA of the CDR3 is TGTGCCAGCAGGCTGACAGGGGTTGGAGGCGAGCAGTACTTC. Protein sequence: CASRLTGVGGEQYF. V usage is TRBV6-1 and J usage is TRBJ2-7; 8 positions agree with TRBD1. J lost 6 bases, V lost 6 bases, and 10 bases had no gene match. CDR1 is MNHNS and CDR2 is SASEGT in the germline V gene. The CDR3 is 14 residues long.

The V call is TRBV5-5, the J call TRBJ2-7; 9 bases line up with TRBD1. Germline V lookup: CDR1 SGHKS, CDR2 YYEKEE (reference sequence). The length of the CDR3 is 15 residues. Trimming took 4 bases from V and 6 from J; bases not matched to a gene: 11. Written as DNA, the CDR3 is TGTGCCAGCAGCCGGACCGGGACAGGGCACCGCGAGCAGTACTTC. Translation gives CASSRTGTGHREQYF.